The T cell receptor beta chain under discussion was sequenced for a study of cytomegalovirus exposure and HLA in healthy donors. Using immunoSEQ multiplex PCR, the repertoire was profiled, and TCRdb retains in-frame clones only, with some absent. The top ten hold under 0.95% of the sample, which has hundreds of thousands of clones, 86% seen once. This CDR3 has 12 amino acids. Trimming removed 9 bases from V and 7 bases from J; junction bases left unmatched: 6. Germline V gene lookup returns CDR1 MDHEN and CDR2 SYDVKM. The sample taken for sequencing was PBMCs. The chain has TRBV28 and TRBJ1-2; 9 nucleotides agree with TRBD1. The TCR comes from a woman between 18 and 29 years old in good health and CMV-seronegative. CDR3 in amino acids: CARGGQGFGYTF. The CDR3 DNA follows: TGTGCCAGGGGCGGACAGGGGTTTGGCTACACCTTC.